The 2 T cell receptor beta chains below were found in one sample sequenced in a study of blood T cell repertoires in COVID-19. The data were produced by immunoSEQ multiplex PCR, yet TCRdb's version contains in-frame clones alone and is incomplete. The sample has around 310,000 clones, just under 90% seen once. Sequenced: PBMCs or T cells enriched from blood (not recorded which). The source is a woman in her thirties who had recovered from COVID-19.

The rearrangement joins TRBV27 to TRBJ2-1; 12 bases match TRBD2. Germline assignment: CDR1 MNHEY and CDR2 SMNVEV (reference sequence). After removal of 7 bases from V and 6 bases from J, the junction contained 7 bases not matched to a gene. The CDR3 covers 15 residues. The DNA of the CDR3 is TGTGCCAGCAAGCCTAGCGGGAGGGCCTTCAATGAGCAGTTCTTC. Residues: CASKPSGRAFNEQFF.

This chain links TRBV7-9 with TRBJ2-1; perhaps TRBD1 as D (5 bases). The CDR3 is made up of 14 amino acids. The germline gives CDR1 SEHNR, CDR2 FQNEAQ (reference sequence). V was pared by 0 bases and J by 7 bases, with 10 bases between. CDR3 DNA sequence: TGTGCCAGCAGCTTAGCGGCAGGGCTAAATGAGCAGTTCTTC. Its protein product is CASSLAAGLNEQFF. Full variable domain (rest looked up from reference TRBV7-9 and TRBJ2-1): DTGVSQNPRHKITKRGQNVTFRCDPISEHNRLYWYRQTLGQGPEFLTYFQNEAQLEKSRLLSDRFSAERPKGSFSTLEIQRTEQGDSAMYLCASSLAAGLNEQFFGPGTRLTVL.